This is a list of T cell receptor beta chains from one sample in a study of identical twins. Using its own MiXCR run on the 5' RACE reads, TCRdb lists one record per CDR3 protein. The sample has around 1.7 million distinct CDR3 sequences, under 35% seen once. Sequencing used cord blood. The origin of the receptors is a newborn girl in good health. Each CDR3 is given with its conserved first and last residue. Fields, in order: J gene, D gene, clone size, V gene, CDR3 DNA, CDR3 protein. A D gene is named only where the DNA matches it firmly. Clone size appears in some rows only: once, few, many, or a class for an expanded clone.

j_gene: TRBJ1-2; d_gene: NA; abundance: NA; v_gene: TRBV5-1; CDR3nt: TGCGCCAGCAGCTTAGGACAGCGGGCGAACTATGGCTACACCTTC; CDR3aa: CASSLGQRANYGYTF
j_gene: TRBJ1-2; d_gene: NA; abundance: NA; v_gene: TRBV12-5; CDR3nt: TGTGCTAGTGGTCTTGGGGTCGGCTATGGCTACACCTTC; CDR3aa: CASGLGVGYGYTF
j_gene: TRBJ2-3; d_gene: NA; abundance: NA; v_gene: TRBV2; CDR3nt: TGTGCCAGCAGGGTTACTGGCGCAGATACGCAGTATTTT; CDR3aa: CASRVTGADTQYF
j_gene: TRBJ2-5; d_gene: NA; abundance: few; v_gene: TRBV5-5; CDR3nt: TGTGCCAGCAGCTTGGGTGGAAAGACCCAGTACTTC; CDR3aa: CASSLGGKTQYF
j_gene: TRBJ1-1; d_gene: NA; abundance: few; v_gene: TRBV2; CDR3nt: TGTGCCAGCTCGAAGGGGGGGATTAACACTGAAGCTTTCTTT; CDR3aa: CASSKGGINTEAFF
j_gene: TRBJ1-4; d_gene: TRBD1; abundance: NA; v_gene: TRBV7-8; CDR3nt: TGTGCCAGCAGCTTATCTCGGACAGGCTTGAATGAAAAACTGTTTTTT; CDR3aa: CASSLSRTGLNEKLFF
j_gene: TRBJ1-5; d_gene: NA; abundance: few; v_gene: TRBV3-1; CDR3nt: TGTGCCAGCAGCCAGTCGGTACATCAGCCCCAGCATTTT; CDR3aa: CASSQSVHQPQHF
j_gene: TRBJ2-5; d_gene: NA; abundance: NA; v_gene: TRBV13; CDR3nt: TGTGCCAGCAGCTTAGAGGGTTGGGCTAGCCAAGGTGATGAGCAGTACTTC; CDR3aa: CASSLEGWASQGDEQYF
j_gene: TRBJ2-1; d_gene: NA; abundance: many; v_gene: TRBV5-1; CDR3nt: TGCGCCAGCAGCTTGGCTGGTGGTGGAAACAATGAGCAGTTCTTC; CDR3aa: CASSLAGGGNNEQFF
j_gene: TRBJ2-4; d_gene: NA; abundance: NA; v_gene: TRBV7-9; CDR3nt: TGTGCCAGCAGCTTCGAGGGCATGGGCAAAAACATTCAGTACTTC; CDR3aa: CASSFEGMGKNIQYF
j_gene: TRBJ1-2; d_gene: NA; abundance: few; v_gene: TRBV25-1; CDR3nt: TGTGCCACCCTCGCACTGATCGGGGGCTACACCTTC; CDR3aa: CATLALIGGYTF
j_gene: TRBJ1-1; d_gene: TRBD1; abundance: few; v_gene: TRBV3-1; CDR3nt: TGTGCCAGCAGCCAAGTCCCGACAGGGAGGGTCGACACTGAAGCTTTCTTT; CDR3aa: CASSQVPTGRVDTEAFF
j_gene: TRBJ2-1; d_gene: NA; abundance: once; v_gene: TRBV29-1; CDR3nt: TGCAGTGCTAGAGATTTTAATGACGAGCAGTTCTTC; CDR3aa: CSARDFNDEQFF
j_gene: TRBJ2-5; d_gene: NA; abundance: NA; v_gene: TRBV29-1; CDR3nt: TGCAGCGTTGACGAGGGGGGGCGGGAGACCCAGTACTTC; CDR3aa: CSVDEGGRETQYF
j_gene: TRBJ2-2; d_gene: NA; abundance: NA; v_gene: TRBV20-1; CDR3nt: TGCAGTGCTGAGGAGGGAAGTTATGCGAACACCGGGGAGCTGTTTTTT; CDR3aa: CSAEEGSYANTGELFF
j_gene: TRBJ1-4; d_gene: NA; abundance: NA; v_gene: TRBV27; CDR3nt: TGTGCCAGCAGTTCCCCAGGGGTACGGGGCGAAGAACTGTTTTTT; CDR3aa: CASSSPGVRGEELFF
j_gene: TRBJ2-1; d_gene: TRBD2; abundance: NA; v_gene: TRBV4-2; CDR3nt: TGTGCCAGCAGCCAAGGATTATTAATAGCGGGCTACAATGAGCAGTTCTTC; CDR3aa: CASSQGLLIAGYNEQFF
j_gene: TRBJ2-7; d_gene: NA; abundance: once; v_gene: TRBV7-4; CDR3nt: TGTGCCAGCAGCTTGAGGGGGGGGGTCACCCTCTACGAGCAGTACTTC; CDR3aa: CASSLRGGVTLYEQYF
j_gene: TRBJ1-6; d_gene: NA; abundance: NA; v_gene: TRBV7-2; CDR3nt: TGTGCCAGCAGCTTAGGAAGGGGCGCCTATAATTCACCCCTCCACTTT; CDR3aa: CASSLGRGAYNSPLHF
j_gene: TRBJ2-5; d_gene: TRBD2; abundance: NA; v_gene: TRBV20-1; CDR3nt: TGCAGTGCTAGAGGCGGGGGACGGGAGACTTCCCAAGAGACCCAGTACTTC; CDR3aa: CSARGGGRETSQETQYF
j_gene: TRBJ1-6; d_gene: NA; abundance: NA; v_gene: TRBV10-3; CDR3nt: TGTGCCATCAGTGAGTCGGTACAGTCTAATTCACCCCTCCACTTT; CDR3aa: CAISESVQSNSPLHF
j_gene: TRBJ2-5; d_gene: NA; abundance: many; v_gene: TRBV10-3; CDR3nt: TGTGCCATCAGTGTCAGGCTAGAAGAGACCCAGTACTTC; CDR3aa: CAISVRLEETQYF
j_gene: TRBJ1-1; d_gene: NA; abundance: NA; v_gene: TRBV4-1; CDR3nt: TGCGCCAGCAGCCAAGATTCGCCGGGGCGTAGGGACACTGAAGCTTTCTTT; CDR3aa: CASSQDSPGRRDTEAFF
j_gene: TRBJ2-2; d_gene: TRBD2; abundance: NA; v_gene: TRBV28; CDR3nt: TGTGCCAGCAGGCCTAGCGGGAGACGAGGCGGGGAGCTGTTTTTT; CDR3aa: CASRPSGRRGGELFF
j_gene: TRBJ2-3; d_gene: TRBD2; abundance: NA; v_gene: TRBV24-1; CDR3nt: TGTGCCACCAGTGACCCGACTAGCGGGAGTGGCACAGATACGCAGTATTTT; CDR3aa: CATSDPTSGSGTDTQYF
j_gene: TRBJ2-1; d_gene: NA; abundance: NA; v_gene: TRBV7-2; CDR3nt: TGTGCCAGCAGCTTGTTCGGGACGGCATACAATGAGCAGTTCTTC; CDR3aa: CASSLFGTAYNEQFF
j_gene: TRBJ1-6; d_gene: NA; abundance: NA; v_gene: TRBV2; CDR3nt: TGTGCCAGCAAAAGGGACGGTAATTCACCCCTCCACTTT; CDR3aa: CASKRDGNSPLHF
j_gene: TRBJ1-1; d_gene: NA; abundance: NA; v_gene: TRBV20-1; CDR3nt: TGCAGTGCTAGGCCCCAACGGGGATGGAACACTGAAGCTTTCTTT; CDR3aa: CSARPQRGWNTEAFF
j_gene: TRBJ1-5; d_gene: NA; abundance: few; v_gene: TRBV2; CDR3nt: TGTGCCAGCAGTGAAGGGCTAGGGAATCAGCCCCAGCATTTT; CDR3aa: CASSEGLGNQPQHF
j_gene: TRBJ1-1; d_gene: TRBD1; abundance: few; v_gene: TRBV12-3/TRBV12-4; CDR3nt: TGTGCCAGCAGACGAAATCAGGGGGGAACTGAAGCTTTCTTT; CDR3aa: CASRRNQGGTEAFF
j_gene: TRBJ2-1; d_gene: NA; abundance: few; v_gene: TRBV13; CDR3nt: TGTGCCAGCAGCTTAGGATATGCAGGGGGGAGTGAGCAGTTCTTC; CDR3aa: CASSLGYAGGSEQFF
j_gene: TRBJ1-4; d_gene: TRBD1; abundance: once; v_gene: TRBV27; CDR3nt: TGTGCCAGCAGTCGAGGTCCCGGGACAGGCCATAATGAAAAACTGTTTTTT; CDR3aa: CASSRGPGTGHNEKLFF
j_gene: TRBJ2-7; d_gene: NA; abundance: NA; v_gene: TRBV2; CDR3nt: TGTGCCAGCAGTGATACGGGAGCTAGGGGAGCGGACGAGCAGTACTTC; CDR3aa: CASSDTGARGADEQYF
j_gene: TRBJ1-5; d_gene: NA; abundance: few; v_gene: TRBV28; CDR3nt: TGTGCCACCACTTTGTTGGGCCAGCCCCAGCATTTT; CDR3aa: CATTLLGQPQHF